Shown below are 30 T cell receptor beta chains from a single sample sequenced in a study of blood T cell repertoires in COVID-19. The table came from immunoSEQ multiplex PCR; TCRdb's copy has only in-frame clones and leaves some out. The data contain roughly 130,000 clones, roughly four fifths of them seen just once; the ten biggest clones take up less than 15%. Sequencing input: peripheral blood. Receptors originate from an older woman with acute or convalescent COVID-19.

The CDR3 DNA follows: TGTGCCACCCACCGGGACAGTAATTCACCCCTCCACTTT. Protein sequence: CATHRDSNSPLHF. This chain joins TRBV12-3 or TRBV12-4 and TRBJ1-6; 7 bases are shared with TRBD1. J gave up 6 bases and V 10 bases, and 6 bases lay outside the gene matches. This CDR3 spans 13 amino acids.

This chain's CDR3 is CASRPGGPSNQPQHF. CDR3 DNA: TGTGCCAGCAGACCAGGGGGCCCATCCAATCAGCCCCAGCATTTT. The chain links TRBV6-5 to TRBJ1-5, with 8 bases that match TRBD1. CDR1 is MNHEY, CDR2 SVGAGI, per germline. This CDR3 region has 15 residues. V lost 6 bases, J lost 3 bases, and 7 bases stayed unmatched.

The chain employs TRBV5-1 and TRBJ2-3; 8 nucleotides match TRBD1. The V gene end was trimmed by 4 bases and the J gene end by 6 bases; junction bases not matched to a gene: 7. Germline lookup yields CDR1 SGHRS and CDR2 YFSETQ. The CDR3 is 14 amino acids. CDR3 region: CASSPETGVDTQYF. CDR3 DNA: TGCGCCAGCAGCCCGGAGACAGGGGTGGATACGCAGTATTTT.

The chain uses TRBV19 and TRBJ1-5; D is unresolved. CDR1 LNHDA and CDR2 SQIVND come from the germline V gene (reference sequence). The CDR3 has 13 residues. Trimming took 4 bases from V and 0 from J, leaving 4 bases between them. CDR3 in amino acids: CASSRHSNQPQHF. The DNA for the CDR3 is TGTGCCAGTAGTAGACATAGCAATCAGCCCCAGCATTTT.

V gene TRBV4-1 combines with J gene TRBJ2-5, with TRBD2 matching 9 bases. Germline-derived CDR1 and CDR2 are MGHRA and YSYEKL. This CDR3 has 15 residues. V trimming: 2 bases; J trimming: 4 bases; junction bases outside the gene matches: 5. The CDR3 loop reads CASSQRSSGVETQYF. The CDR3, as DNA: TGCGCCAGCAGCCAAAGATCTAGCGGGGTAGAGACCCAGTACTTC.

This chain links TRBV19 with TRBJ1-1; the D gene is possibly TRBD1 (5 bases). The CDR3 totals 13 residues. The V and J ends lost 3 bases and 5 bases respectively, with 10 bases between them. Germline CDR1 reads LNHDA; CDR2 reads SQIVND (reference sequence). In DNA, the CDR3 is TGTGCCAGTAGTATTGCAGGGAGGACTGAAGCTTTCTTT. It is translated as CASSIAGRTEAFF.

The CDR3 nucleotides read TGTGCCAGTTCGGATACAGGGGATCAGCCCCAGCATTTT. This encodes CASSDTGDQPQHF. This chain links TRBV19 with TRBJ1-5, with 7 bases lining up with TRBD1. V was clipped by 8 bases and J by 5 bases; unmatched bases: 6. The CDR3 is 13 residues long. Germline loops: CDR1 LNHDA, CDR2 SQIVND (reference sequence). The full variable domain, its missing parts supplied by reference TRBV19 and TRBJ1-5, is DGGITQSPKYLFRKEGQNVTLSCEQNLNHDAMYWYRQDPGQGLRLIYYSQIVNDFQKGDIAEGYSVSREKKESFPLTVTSAQKNPTAFYLCASSDTGDQPQHFGDGTRLSIL.

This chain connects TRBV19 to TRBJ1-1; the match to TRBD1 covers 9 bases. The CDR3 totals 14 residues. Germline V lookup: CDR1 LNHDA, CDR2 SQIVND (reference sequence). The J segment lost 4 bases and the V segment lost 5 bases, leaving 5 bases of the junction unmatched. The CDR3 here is CASSRTGAGTEAFF. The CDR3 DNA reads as TGTGCCAGTAGTCGGACAGGGGCTGGCACTGAAGCTTTCTTT. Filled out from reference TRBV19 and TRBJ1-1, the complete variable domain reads DGGITQSPKYLFRKEGQNVTLSCEQNLNHDAMYWYRQDPGQGLRLIYYSQIVNDFQKGDIAEGYSVSREKKESFPLTVTSAQKNPTAFYLCASSRTGAGTEAFFGQGTRLTVV.

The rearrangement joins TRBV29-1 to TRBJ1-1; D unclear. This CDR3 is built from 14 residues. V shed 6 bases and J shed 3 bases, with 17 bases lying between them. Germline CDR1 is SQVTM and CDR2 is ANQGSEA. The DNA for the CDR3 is TGCAGCGTCGTGAACCCGGGGATCGACACTGAAGCTTTCTTT. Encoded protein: CSVVNPGIDTEAFF.

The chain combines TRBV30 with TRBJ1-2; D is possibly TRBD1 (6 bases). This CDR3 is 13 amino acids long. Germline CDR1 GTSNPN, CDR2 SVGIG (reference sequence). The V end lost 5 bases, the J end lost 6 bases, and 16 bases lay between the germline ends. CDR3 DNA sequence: TGTGCCTGGCATACCGGGACAAAGAATGGCTACACCTTC. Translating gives CAWHTGTKNGYTF.

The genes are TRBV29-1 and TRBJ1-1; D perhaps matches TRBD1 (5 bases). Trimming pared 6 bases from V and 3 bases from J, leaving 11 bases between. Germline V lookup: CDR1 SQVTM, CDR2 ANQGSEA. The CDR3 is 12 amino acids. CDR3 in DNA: TGCAGCGTATCCTCAGGGTACACTGAAGCTTTCTTT. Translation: CSVSSGYTEAFF.

The CDR3, as DNA: TGTGCCAGCAGCCGAGACAGGGAATATTCACCCCTCCACTTT. It yields the protein CASSRDREYSPLHF. The chain recombines TRBV7-6 with TRBJ1-6; TRBD1 matches at 7 bases. Germline V gene sequence: CDR1 SGHVS, CDR2 FNYEAQ. CDR3 length: 14 amino acids. The ends lost 5 bases at V and 8 bases at J; junction bases unmatched: 6.

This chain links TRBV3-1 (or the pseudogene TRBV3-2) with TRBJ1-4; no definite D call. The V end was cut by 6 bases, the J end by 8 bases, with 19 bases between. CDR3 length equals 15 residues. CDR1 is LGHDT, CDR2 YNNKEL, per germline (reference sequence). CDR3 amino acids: CASSPTWASGEKLFF. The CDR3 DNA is TGTGCCAGCAGTCCAACCTGGGCCAGCGGGGAAAAACTGTTTTTT.

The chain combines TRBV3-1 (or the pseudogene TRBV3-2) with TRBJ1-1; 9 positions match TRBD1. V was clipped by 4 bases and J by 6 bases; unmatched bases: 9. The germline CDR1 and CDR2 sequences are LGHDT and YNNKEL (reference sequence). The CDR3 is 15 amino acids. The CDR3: CASSPRGQGGAEAFF. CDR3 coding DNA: TGTGCCAGCAGCCCGCGGGGACAGGGAGGCGCTGAAGCTTTCTTT.

CDR3 sequence (DNA): TGTGCCAGCAGACCAACTAGCGCAGAGACCCAGTACTTC. Protein product: CASRPTSAETQYF. This rearrangement joins TRBV12-3 or TRBV12-4 to TRBJ2-5, with 7 positions matching TRBD2. The CDR3 has 13 amino acids. The V and J ends lost 6 bases and 4 bases, in that order; junction bases with no gene match: 5.

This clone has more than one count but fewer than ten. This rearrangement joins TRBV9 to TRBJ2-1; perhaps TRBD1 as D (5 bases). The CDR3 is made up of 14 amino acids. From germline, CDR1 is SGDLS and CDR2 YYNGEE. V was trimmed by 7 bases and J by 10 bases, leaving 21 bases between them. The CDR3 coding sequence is TGTGCCAGCGATCAGGGTTTGGGTCTGGGGGAGCAGTTCTTC. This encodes CASDQGLGLGEQFF.

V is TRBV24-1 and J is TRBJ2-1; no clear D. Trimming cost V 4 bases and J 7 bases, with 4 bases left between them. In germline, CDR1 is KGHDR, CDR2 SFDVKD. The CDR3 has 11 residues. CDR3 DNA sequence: TGTGCCACCAGTGAGAGGAATGAGCAGTTCTTC. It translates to CATSERNEQFF.

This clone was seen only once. CDR3: CASSSFAGPSTDTQYF. The CDR3 coding sequence is TGTGCCAGCAGCTCCTTTGCGGGACCTTCCACAGATACGCAGTATTTT. The V and J genes are TRBV7-9 and TRBJ2-3, with D possibly TRBD2 on 6 matching bases. The germline V and J ends were trimmed by 4 bases and 2 bases, with 16 bases remaining between them. The CDR3 is 16 residues long. The germline gives CDR1 SEHNR, CDR2 FQNEAQ (reference sequence).

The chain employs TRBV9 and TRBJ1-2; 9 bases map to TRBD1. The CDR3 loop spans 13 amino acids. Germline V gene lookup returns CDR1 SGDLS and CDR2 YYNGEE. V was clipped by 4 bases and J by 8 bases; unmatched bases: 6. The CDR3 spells CASSPQGAEGYTF. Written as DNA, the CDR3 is TGTGCCAGCAGCCCACAGGGGGCTGAGGGCTACACCTTC. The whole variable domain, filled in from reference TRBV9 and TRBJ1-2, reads DSGVTQTPKHLITATGQRVTLRCSPRSGDLSVYWYQQSLDQGLQFLIQYYNGEERAKGNILERFSAQQFPDLHSELNLSSLELGDSALYFCASSPQGAEGYTFGSGTRLTVV.

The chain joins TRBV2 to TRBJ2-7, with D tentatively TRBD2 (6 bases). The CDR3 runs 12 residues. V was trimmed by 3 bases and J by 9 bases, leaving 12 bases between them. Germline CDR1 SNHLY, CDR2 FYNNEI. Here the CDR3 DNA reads TGTGCCAGCAGTGATTGGAGGGTCGGGCAGTACGTC. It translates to CASSDWRVGQYV.

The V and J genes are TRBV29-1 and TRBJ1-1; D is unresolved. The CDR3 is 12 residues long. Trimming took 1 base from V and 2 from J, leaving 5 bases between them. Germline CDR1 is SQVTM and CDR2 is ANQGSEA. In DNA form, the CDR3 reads TGCAGCGTTGAAGTGGGCAACACTGAAGCTTTCTTT. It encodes CSVEVGNTEAFF.

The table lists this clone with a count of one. The chain's CDR3 is CASSYESGTGGYTF. The CDR3 region has the DNA TGTGCCAGCAGTTATGAGTCCGGGACAGGAGGCTACACCTTC. V gene TRBV6-5 combines with J gene TRBJ1-2; 8 bases match TRBD1. The V segment lost 3 bases and the J segment 8 bases; nucleotides outside the gene matches: 8. Germline CDR1 is MNHEY and CDR2 is SVGAGI. The CDR3 is made up of 14 amino acids.

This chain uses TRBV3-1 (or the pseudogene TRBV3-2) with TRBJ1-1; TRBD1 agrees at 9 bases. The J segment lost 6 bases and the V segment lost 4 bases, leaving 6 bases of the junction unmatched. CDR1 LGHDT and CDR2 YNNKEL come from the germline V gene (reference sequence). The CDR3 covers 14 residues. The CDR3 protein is CASSPPGQGPEAFF. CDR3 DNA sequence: TGTGCCAGCAGCCCACCGGGACAGGGACCTGAAGCTTTCTTT.

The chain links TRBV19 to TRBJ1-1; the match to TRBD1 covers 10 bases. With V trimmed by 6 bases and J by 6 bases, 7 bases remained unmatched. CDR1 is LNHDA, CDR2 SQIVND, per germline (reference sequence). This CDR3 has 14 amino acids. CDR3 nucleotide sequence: TGTGCCAGTAGAACCGGGACAGGGGACCCTGAAGCTTTCTTT. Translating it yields CASRTGTGDPEAFF.

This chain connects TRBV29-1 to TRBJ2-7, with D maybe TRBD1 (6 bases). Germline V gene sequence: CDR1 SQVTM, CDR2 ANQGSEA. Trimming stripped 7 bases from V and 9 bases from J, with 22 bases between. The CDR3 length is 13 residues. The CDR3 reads CSALAGGFGAQYF. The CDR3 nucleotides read TGCAGCGCGTTGGCTGGGGGCTTTGGGGCGCAGTACTTC.

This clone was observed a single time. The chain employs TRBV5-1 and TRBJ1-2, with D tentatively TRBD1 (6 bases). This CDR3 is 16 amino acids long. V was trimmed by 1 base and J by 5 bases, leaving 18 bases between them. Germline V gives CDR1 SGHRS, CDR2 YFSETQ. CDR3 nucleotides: TGCGCCAGCAGCTTGACTGACAGGCCAGATCATTATGGCTACACCTTC. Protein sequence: CASSLTDRPDHYGYTF.

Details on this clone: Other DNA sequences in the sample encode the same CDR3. The chain's CDR3 is CSAGTNYGYTF. The CDR3 coding sequence is TGCAGTGCTGGCACCAACTATGGCTACACCTTC. The gene calls are TRBV20-1 and TRBJ1-2; D unclear. With 5 bases removed from V and 2 bases from J, the gap between germline ends came to 6 bases. The CDR3 extends over 11 amino acids. Looked up from germline, CDR1 is DFQATT and CDR2 is SNEGSKA (reference sequence).

Here the CDR3 DNA reads TGTGCCAGCAGCTCGCCGGGACAGGGGTACGGGGAGCTGTTTTTT. Amino acids: CASSSPGQGYGELFF. The chain has TRBV7-8 and TRBJ2-2; 10 bases are a match to TRBD1. Looked up from germline, CDR1 is SGHVS and CDR2 is FQNEAQ. After removal of 4 bases from V and 7 bases from J, the junction contained 6 bases not matched to a gene. CDR3 length: 15 amino acids.

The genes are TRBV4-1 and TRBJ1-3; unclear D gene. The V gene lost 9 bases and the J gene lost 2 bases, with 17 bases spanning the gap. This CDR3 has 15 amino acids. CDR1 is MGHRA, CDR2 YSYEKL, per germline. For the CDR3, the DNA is TGCGCCAGTCGACTCGTTCAAGATGCTGGAAACACCATATATTTT. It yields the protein CASRLVQDAGNTIYF.

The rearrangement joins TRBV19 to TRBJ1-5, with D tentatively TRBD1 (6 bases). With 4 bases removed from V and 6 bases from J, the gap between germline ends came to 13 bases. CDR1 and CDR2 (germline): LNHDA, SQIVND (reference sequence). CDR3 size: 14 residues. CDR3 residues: CASSRTEGGQPQHF. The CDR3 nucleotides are TGTGCCAGTAGTAGGACAGAAGGAGGTCAGCCCCAGCATTTT.